A single sample is the source of the 26 T cell receptor beta chains below, sequenced in a study of somatic mutations in cytotoxic T cells in rheumatoid arthritis. TCRdb keeps only in-frame clones here, not all; method: immunoSEQ multiplex PCR. The sample gives roughly 32,000 clones, around 83% of which show up once; 7.5% to 9.5% is in the top ten. Sequencing was performed on CD8+ T cells sorted from blood. The receptors stem from an adult with rheumatoid arthritis.

V usage is TRBV12-5 and J usage is TRBJ1-2; TRBD1 matches 8 bases. J was trimmed by 0 bases and V by 1 base; bases with no gene match: 10. CDR1 is LGHNT and CDR2 is FRNRAP in the germline V gene. This CDR3 has 18 amino acids. The DNA for the CDR3 is TGTGCTAGTGGTTTGGAAGGGACAGGCGAAGTTACTAACTATGGCTACACCTTC. Its protein is CASGLEGTGEVTNYGYTF. Supplemented by reference TRBV12-5 and TRBJ1-2, the full variable domain reads DARVTQTPRHKVTEMGQEVTMRCQPILGHNTVFWYRQTMMQGLELLAYFRNRAPLDDSGMPKDRFSAEMPDATLATLKIQPSEPRDSAVYFCASGLEGTGEVTNYGYTFGSGTRLTVV.

The chain uses TRBV9 and TRBJ2-7, with D perhaps matching TRBD1 (6 bases). The germline V and J ends were trimmed by 4 bases and 7 bases, with 21 bases remaining between them. CDR1 SGDLS and CDR2 YYNGEE come from the germline V gene. CDR3 length: 15 amino acids. The CDR3 nucleotides are TGTGCCAGCAGCCCCACAGGGCTGCCCTACGAGGAGCAGTACTTC. Protein sequence: CASSPTGLPYEEQYF.

The rearrangement links TRBV6-5 to TRBJ2-1; 9 positions agree with TRBD2. Germline-derived CDR1 and CDR2 are MNHEY and SVGAGI. CDR3 size: 15 residues. V shed 5 bases, J shed 2 bases, and the junction held 4 bases outside the gene matches. This CDR3 reads CASSPLAGAYNEQFF. The CDR3 DNA sequence: TGTGCCAGCAGTCCTTTAGCGGGGGCCTACAATGAGCAGTTCTTC.

The genes are TRBV29-1 and TRBJ1-1; D is perhaps TRBD1 (6 bases). CDR3 size: 15 residues. V lost 3 bases and J 2 bases, leaving 16 bases between the germline ends. The V gene's germline CDR1 is SQVTM and CDR2 ANQGSEA. CDR3 residues: CSVDPGRGANTEAFF. DNA of the CDR3: TGCAGCGTTGATCCGGGGAGGGGGGCAAACACTGAAGCTTTCTTT.

The chain links TRBV28 to TRBJ2-7, with D perhaps matching TRBD1 or TRBD2 (5 bases each). V lost 2 bases and J lost 4, with 12 bases in between. CDR1 is MDHEN, CDR2 SYDVKM, per germline. This CDR3 has 14 amino acids. CDR3 sequence reads: CASSLGTGIYEQYF. CDR3 bases: TGTGCCAGCAGTTTAGGGACGGGTATATACGAGCAGTACTTC.

The chain combines TRBV9 with TRBJ2-7; D might be TRBD1 (6 bases). This CDR3 has 13 residues. The germline CDR1 and CDR2 sequences are SGDLS and YYNGEE. V was clipped by 4 bases and J by 4 bases, with 12 bases between them. CDR3 DNA: TGTGCCAGCAGCTTTCGGACAGATTACGAGCAGTACTTC. Amino acids: CASSFRTDYEQYF.

This chain joins TRBV5-6 and TRBJ2-2; D is ambiguous. The CDR3 has 15 amino acids. Germline loops: CDR1 SGHDT, CDR2 YYEEEE. The V end lost 0 bases, the J end lost 6 bases, and 12 bases lay between the germline ends. In nucleotides, the CDR3 is TGTGCCAGCAGCTTGGAGAGGACGCCGGCCGGGGAGCTGTTTTTT. Translation: CASSLERTPAGELFF.

This chain links TRBV9 with TRBJ1-2; D uncertain. Trimming removed 0 bases at V and 4 bases at J, with 10 bases between. In germline, CDR1 is SGDLS, CDR2 YYNGEE. The CDR3 is 14 amino acids. DNA of the CDR3: TGTGCCAGCAGCGTAGCTGGCACCACCTATGGCTACACCTTC. It encodes CASSVAGTTYGYTF. The full variable domain, its missing parts supplied by reference TRBV9 and TRBJ1-2, is DSGVTQTPKHLITATGQRVTLRCSPRSGDLSVYWYQQSLDQGLQFLIQYYNGEERAKGNILERFSAQQFPDLHSELNLSSLELGDSALYFCASSVAGTTYGYTFGSGTRLTVV.

The V call is TRBV30, the J call TRBJ1-1; D not resolved. The germline gives CDR1 GTSNPN, CDR2 SVGIG (reference sequence). V was clipped by 3 bases and J by 0 bases, with 11 bases between them. The CDR3 has 14 amino acids. In DNA form, the CDR3 reads TGTGCCTGGAGGATCGAGGATATGAACACTGAAGCTTTCTTT. This encodes CAWRIEDMNTEAFF.

This clone has only a few counts. The chain has TRBV25-1 and TRBJ1-2; D is unclear. Germline V gene lookup returns CDR1 MGHDK and CDR2 SYGVNS. This CDR3 is 12 amino acids long. Deletions cut 0 bases from V and 6 bases from J, with 5 bases between. CDR3 region: CASSEYPDGYTF. The DNA of the CDR3 is TGTGCCAGCAGTGAATACCCCGATGGCTACACCTTC.

V is TRBV9 and J is TRBJ2-7, with D possibly being TRBD1 (6 bases). The CDR3 has 14 residues. Germline-derived CDR1 and CDR2 are SGDLS and YYNGEE. Trimming stripped 3 bases from V and 1 base from J, with 11 bases between. The DNA for the CDR3 is TGTGCCAGCAGCGCCAGGGGAATGTCCTACGAGCAGTACTTC. Translating gives CASSARGMSYEQYF. The full variable domain, its missing parts supplied by reference TRBV9 and TRBJ2-7, is DSGVTQTPKHLITATGQRVTLRCSPRSGDLSVYWYQQSLDQGLQFLIQYYNGEERAKGNILERFSAQQFPDLHSELNLSSLELGDSALYFCASSARGMSYEQYFGPGTRLTVT.

The CDR3 loop reads CASSLSRGGYRDTQYF. CDR3 DNA: TGCGCCAGCAGCTTGTCGCGCGGAGGGTACAGAGATACGCAGTATTTT. V gene TRBV5-1 combines with J gene TRBJ2-3, with D maybe TRBD2 (6 bases). There are 16 residues in the CDR3. Germline V lookup: CDR1 SGHRS, CDR2 YFSETQ. V was shortened by 1 base and J by 5 bases, with 17 bases between the two germline ends.

This sequence joins TRBV5-8 and TRBJ2-1; no clear D gene. Germline CDR1 reads SGHTS; CDR2 reads YDEGEE. V gave up 1 base and J gave up 3 bases, with 8 bases separating them. This CDR3 has 14 amino acids. CDR3 DNA sequence: TGTGCCAGCAGCTTGCGGGTGTACTACAATGAGCAGTTCTTC. Translation: CASSLRVYYNEQFF.

This clone came up once. This chain joins TRBV11-1 and TRBJ1-1; D ambiguous. This CDR3 contains 14 residues. From germline, CDR1 is SGHAT and CDR2 FQDESV (reference sequence). V lost 5 bases and J lost 0, with 10 bases in between. The CDR3 DNA is TGTGCCAGCAGCCCGCGACAAGTGAACACTGAAGCTTTCTTT. Its translation: CASSPRQVNTEAFF.

CDR3 protein: CASSPGTGGYNEQFF. The CDR3 nucleotides read TGTGCCAGCAGCCCCGGGACAGGGGGATACAATGAGCAGTTCTTC. V is TRBV7-8 and J is TRBJ2-1; 11 nucleotides align to TRBD1. After removal of 5 bases from V and 4 bases from J, the junction contained 4 bases not matched to a gene. Germline CDR1 is SGHVS and CDR2 is FQNEAQ. The CDR3 has 15 residues.

The V call is TRBV6-6, the J call TRBJ2-1, with 8 positions matching TRBD2. Germline V gene sequence: CDR1 MNHNY, CDR2 SVGAGI (reference sequence). Trimming at V came to 8 bases and at J to 1 base, leaving 10 bases not matched to a gene. CDR3 length equals 16 residues. CDR3 DNA: TGTGCCAGCGATTCCTTAGCGGGACTTTCCTACAATGAGCAGTTCTTC. It is translated as CASDSLAGLSYNEQFF.

This clone has a handful of counts. The gene calls are TRBV7-9 and TRBJ2-1; unclear D gene. CDR3 size: 12 residues. Germline lookup yields CDR1 SEHNR and CDR2 FQNEAQ (reference sequence). Trimming took off 4 bases at V and 5 bases at J, with 6 bases between the two ends. CDR3 nucleotides: TGTGCCAGCAGCTCGCTGGACAATGAGCAGTTCTTC. Protein product: CASSSLDNEQFF.

The J gene is TRBJ2-2, the V gene TRBV19, with 8 bases fitting TRBD1. The CDR3 spans 13 residues. Germline-derived CDR1 and CDR2 are LNHDA and SQIVND (reference sequence). V lost 9 bases to trimming and J lost 7 bases; unmatched junction nucleotides: 7. The DNA of the CDR3 is TGTGCCAGCACGGACAGGGCGGGCGGGGAGCTGTTTTTT. It codes for CASTDRAGGELFF.

The rearrangement uses TRBV7-9 and TRBJ2-1, with unresolved D. Germline assignment: CDR1 SEHNR and CDR2 FQNEAQ (reference sequence). The CDR3 has 16 residues. V shed 2 bases and J shed 2 bases, with 13 bases lying between them. Here the CDR3 reads CASSLTGRLPYNEQFF. The CDR3, as DNA: TGTGCCAGCAGCTTAACGGGCAGGTTGCCCTACAATGAGCAGTTCTTC.

V usage is TRBV2 and J usage is TRBJ2-7; 11 positions agree with TRBD1. Germline CDR1 and CDR2: SNHLY and FYNNEI. The CDR3 has 15 residues. Losses at the gene ends were 6 bases for V and 2 bases for J; bases not matched to a gene: 6. CDR3 DNA sequence: TGTGCCAGCAGATTCGGGACAGGGGGTCCCTACGAGCAGTACTTC. Translating it yields CASRFGTGGPYEQYF.

The chain recombines TRBV2 with TRBJ1-5; no firm D call. Per the germline V gene, CDR1 is SNHLY and CDR2 is FYNNEI. This CDR3 is built from 16 residues. Trimming took off 6 bases at V and 0 bases at J, with 15 bases between the two ends. CDR3 protein: CASSNPADYSNQPQHF. CDR3 coding DNA: TGTGCCAGCAGCAATCCGGCAGACTATAGCAATCAGCCCCAGCATTTT.

The J gene is TRBJ1-2, the V gene TRBV19; perhaps TRBD1 as D (5 bases). The CDR3 consists of 11 residues. Germline-derived CDR1 and CDR2 are LNHDA and SQIVND (reference sequence). The ends were cut back, 4 bases at V and 6 bases at J, with 6 bases in the middle. CDR3 protein: CASSTGNGYTF. The DNA for the CDR3 is TGTGCCAGTAGTACAGGGAATGGCTACACCTTC.

The chain is built from TRBV27 and TRBJ1-1; D unresolved. There are 14 residues in the CDR3. The germline V and J ends were trimmed by 3 bases and 6 bases, with 14 bases remaining between them. Germline assignment: CDR1 MNHEY and CDR2 SMNVEV (reference sequence). CDR3 sequence reads: CASSFGLLHPEAFF. Here the CDR3 DNA reads TGTGCCAGCAGTTTTGGATTATTACACCCTGAAGCTTTCTTT.

The rearrangement uses TRBV7-8 and TRBJ1-2, with D possibly TRBD1 on 5 matching bases. The CDR3 has 14 residues. The V gene lost 4 bases and the J gene lost 3 bases, with 12 bases spanning the gap. Germline values: CDR1 SGHVS, CDR2 FQNEAQ. The CDR3 coding sequence is TGTGCCAGCAGCTCGAGTGGGGGACACTATGGCTACACCTTC. This gives the protein CASSSSGGHYGYTF.

This clone showed up just a few times. The rearrangement links TRBV7-8 to TRBJ1-6; a weak D match, TRBD1 (6 bases). The CDR3 totals 16 residues. Germline V CDR1 and CDR2: SGHVS, FQNEAQ. V was trimmed by 1 base and J by 7 bases, leaving 14 bases between them. The CDR3 region is CASSLGTDARNSPLHF. The CDR3 DNA reads as TGTGCCAGCAGCTTAGGGACAGACGCCAGAAATTCACCCCTCCACTTT.

The V and J genes are TRBV5-6 and TRBJ1-2; 9 bases line up with TRBD1. The trim removed 4 bases at V and 3 bases at J, leaving 4 bases unmatched. The germline CDR1 and CDR2 sequences are SGHDT and YYEEEE. The CDR3 is 14 amino acids. CDR3 sequence: CASSAGTGYYGYTF. In DNA, the CDR3 is TGTGCCAGCAGCGCCGGGACAGGGTACTATGGCTACACCTTC.